This T cell receptor (beta chain) was captured by sequencing in a study of CXCR3-negative and CXCR3-positive naive CD8 T cells. Findings and caveats of the study: TRB CDR3 properties served as the basis for inferring TCR strength, and surface CD5 was comparable between naive subsets. TRBV-TRBJ usage matched between naive CXCR3-negative and CXCR3-positive cells but not between memory cells. Relative to CXCR3-negative naive cells, CXCR3-positive naive cells had more hydrophobic TRB CDR3s.

CDR1 SQVTM and CDR2 ANQGSEA come from the germline V gene. CDR3 length: 13 residues. As regards this clonotype: Its antigen remains unidentified.

5' RACE with UMI labels generated the TRB cDNA libraries. From its re-call of the 5' RACE reads, TCRdb lists each CDR3 protein once, without DNA. The listing contains approximately 100,000 distinct CDR3 sequences. The TCR was taken from a human donor in good health. Some clones in this sample may be carry-over from other donors' samples. Sequenced material: naive CXCR3+ CD8+ T cells from blood. Described subset: CD45RO-CCR7+CD27+CD95- naive CD8+ T cells expressing CXCR3 (TNR3+). V is TRBV29-1 and J is TRBJ1-2; TCRdb returns TRBD1, unconfirmable since there is no DNA. This chain's CDR3 is CSVEDGQNYGYTF.